The clone carrying this T cell receptor beta chain was counted between two and nine times. Its antigen is not known. The sample belongs to a study of beta chain features in type 1 diabetes. Study at large: Patients looked much like healthy donors when it came to age, gender and cell yields.

CDR1 and CDR2 from the germline V gene are SGDLS and YYNGEE. The length of the CDR3 is 17 residues. J lost 5 bases, V lost 0 bases, and 9 bases had no gene match. Whole-study findings and limits: In patients and controls equally, PCR might favor templates that are shorter. Within each of all four CD4+ subsets, Type 1 diabetes patients had TCRB CDR3s that were moderately but significantly shorter.

Every single donor gave one heparinised blood draw, and these averaged approximately 100 mL. The authors sorted CD4+ naive, central memory, regulatory and stem cell-like memory cells via CD45RO/CCR7/CD25/CD127/CD95/CD27. TCRB transcripts that were expressed got sequenced, as all of the isolated RNA had been reverse transcribed. Clones were read by immunoSEQ multiplex PCR, and TCRdb kept only the in-frame ones, dropping some. Of some 350,000 clones detected, roughly 14% appear once; the ten largest clones hold roughly 0.016%. Specimen: naive CD4+ T cells from blood. The chain uses TRBV9 and TRBJ2-2; 8 positions match TRBD1. The source of this sequence is a woman aged 18-30 years with type 1 diabetes. CDR3 sequence reads: CASSVASTGATTGELFF. The CDR3 DNA reads TGTGCCAGCAGCGTAGCCTCGACAGGGGCGACGACCGGGGAGCTGTTTTTT.